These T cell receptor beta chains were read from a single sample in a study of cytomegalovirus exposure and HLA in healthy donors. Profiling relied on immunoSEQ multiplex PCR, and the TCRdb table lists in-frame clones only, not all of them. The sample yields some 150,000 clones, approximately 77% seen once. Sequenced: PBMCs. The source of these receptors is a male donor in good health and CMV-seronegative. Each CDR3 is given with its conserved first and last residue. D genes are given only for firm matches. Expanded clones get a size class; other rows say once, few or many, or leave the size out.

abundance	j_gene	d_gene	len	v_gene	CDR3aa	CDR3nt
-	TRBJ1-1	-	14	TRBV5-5	CASSLSSRNTEAFF	TGTGCCAGCAGCTTGTCTTCGCGGAACACTGAAGCTTTCTTT
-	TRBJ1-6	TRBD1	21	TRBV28	CASSHRFLGQGGSSYNSPLHF	TGTGCCAGCAGTCACAGATTCCTGGGACAGGGGGGAAGCTCCTATAATTCACCCCTCCACTTT
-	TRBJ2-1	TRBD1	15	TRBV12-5	CASGLAQGGHNEQFF	TGTGCTAGTGGTTTAGCACAGGGGGGCCACAATGAGCAGTTCTTC
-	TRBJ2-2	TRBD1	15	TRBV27	CASTAGGAPTGELFF	TGTGCCAGCACCGCAGGGGGCGCCCCGACCGGGGAGCTGTTTTTT
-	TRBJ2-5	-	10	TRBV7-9	CASGGGAVYF	TGTGCCAGCGGAGGGGGCGCGGTGTACTTC
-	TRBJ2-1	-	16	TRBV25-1	CASSELQGETYNEQFF	TGTGCCAGCAGTGAACTACAGGGTGAGACCTACAATGAGCAGTTCTTC
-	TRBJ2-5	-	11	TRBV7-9	CASTQSETQYF	TGTGCCAGCACCCAGTCTGAGACCCAGTACTTC
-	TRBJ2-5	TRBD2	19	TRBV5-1	CASSLASASGMGYQETQYF	TGCGCCAGCAGCTTGGCCTCGGCTAGCGGGATGGGATATCAAGAGACCCAGTACTTC
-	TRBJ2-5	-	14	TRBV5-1	CASVGLRSRETQYF	TGCGCCAGCGTAGGCCTAAGGAGCCGAGAGACCCAGTACTTC
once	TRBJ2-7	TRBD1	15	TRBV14	CASSLGTGSSYEQYF	TGTGCCAGCAGCCTCGGGACAGGGAGCTCCTACGAGCAGTACTTC
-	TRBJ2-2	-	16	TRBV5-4	CASSRDPGGNTGELFF	TGTGCCAGCAGCCGCGACCCCGGGGGGAACACCGGGGAGCTGTTTTTT
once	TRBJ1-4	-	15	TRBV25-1	CASSEPGQPGEKLFF	TGTGCCAGCAGTGAACCAGGACAGCCCGGGGAAAAACTGTTTTTT
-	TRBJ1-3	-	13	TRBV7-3	CASSLAGLDTIYF	TGTGCCAGCAGCTTAGCAGGGCTCGACACCATATATTTT
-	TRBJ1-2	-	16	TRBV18	CASSPLAGQALNGYTF	TGTGCCAGCTCACCACTGGCAGGCCAGGCCCTCAATGGCTACACCTTC
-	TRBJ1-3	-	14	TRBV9	CASSQDIAGNTIYF	TGTGCCAGCAGCCAAGACATTGCTGGAAACACCATATATTTT
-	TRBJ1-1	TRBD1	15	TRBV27	CATHPGGLGRTEAFF	TGTGCCACCCACCCAGGGGGGCTAGGACGCACTGAAGCTTTCTTT
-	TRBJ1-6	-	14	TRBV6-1	CASKTAGVNSPLHF	TGTGCCTCAAAGACAGCGGGGGTTAATTCACCCCTCCACTTT
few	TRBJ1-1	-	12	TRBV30	CAWNERNTEAFF	TGTGCCTGGAACGAGAGGAACACTGAAGCTTTCTTT
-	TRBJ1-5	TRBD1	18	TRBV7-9	CASSRTGFSPLRNQPQHF	TGTGCCAGCAGCCGGACAGGGTTCTCCCCCCTTAGAAATCAGCCCCAGCATTTT
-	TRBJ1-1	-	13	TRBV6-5	CASSYPGNTEAFF	TGTGCCAGCAGTTACCCGGGTAACACTGAAGCTTTCTTT
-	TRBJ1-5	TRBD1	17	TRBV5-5	CASSLRTGQGGNQPQHF	TGTGCCAGCAGCTTGAGGACCGGACAGGGGGGCAATCAGCCCCAGCATTTT
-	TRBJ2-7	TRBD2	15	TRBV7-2	CASSQTGGSFGEQYF	TGTGCCAGCAGCCAGACGGGCGGGAGTTTTGGGGAGCAGTACTTC
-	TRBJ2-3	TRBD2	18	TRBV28	CASSFTTSGREGGDTQYF	TGTGCCAGCAGTTTTACGACTAGCGGGAGAGAAGGGGGAGATACGCAGTATTTT
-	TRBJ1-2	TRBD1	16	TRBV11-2	CASSLAIPGQLYGYTF	TGTGCCAGCAGCTTAGCCATACCGGGACAGCTCTATGGCTACACCTTC
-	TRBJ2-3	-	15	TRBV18	CASSPIPSEADTQYF	TGTGCCAGCTCACCCATCCCGTCTGAGGCAGATACGCAGTATTTT
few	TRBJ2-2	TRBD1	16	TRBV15	CATSRDQGARTGELFF	TGTGCCACCAGCAGAGACCAGGGGGCGCGAACCGGGGAGCTGTTTTTT
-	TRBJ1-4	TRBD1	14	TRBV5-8	CASSLAGTGEKLFF	TGTGCCAGCAGCTTAGCCGGGACAGGGGAAAAACTGTTTTTT
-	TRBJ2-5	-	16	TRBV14	CASSQDRIAVQETQYF	TGTGCCAGCAGCCAAGATAGGATAGCGGTACAAGAGACCCAGTACTTC
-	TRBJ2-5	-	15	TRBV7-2	CASSNLFGGQETQYF	TGTGCCAGCAGCAATCTGTTCGGGGGCCAAGAGACCCAGTACTTC
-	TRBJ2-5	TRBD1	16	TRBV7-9	CASSLGDRGPQETQYF	TGTGCCAGCAGCTTAGGGGACAGGGGGCCACAAGAGACCCAGTACTTC
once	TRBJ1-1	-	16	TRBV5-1	CASSLASGGVGTEAFF	TGCGCCAGCAGCTTGGCGTCGGGGGGCGTCGGCACTGAAGCTTTCTTT
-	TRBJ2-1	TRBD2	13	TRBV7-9	CASSLDGLAEQFF	TGTGCCAGCAGCTTAGACGGACTAGCGGAACAGTTCTTC
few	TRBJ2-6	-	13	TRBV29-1	CSVAGSGANVLTF	TGCAGCGTTGCGGGCTCTGGGGCCAACGTCCTGACTTTC
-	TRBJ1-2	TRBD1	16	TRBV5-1	CASSLEVRRGGNGYTF	TGCGCCAGCAGCTTGGAGGTCCGTAGAGGGGGCAATGGCTACACCTTC